These T cell receptor beta chains were read from a single sample in a study of CD8 T cells in ankylosing spondylitis. A single record per CDR3 protein comes from TCRdb applying MiXCR to the 5' RACE reads. The data contain 100,000 to 150,000 distinct CDR3 sequences, roughly 13% of them singletons. Material: blood, either unsorted or a sorted T cell fraction (not recorded which). The receptors were gathered from a female donor with ankylosing spondylitis or in good health (not recorded which). The CDR3 runs from the conserved cysteine through the conserved F or W. Each record gives: J gene, V gene, clone size, D gene, CDR3 DNA, CDR3 protein. The D gene is left open where the match is weak. Rows may omit the clone size; those that give it use once, few, many or a size class.

TRBJ2-7 | TRBV5-1 | many | - | TGCGCCAGCAGCTTGGCAGGTGGCGGCGGAACCTACGAGCAGTACTTC | CASSLAGGGGTYEQYF
TRBJ1-5 | TRBV12-3/TRBV12-4 | few | - | TGTGCCAGCAGCCCCCGCAGATATCAGCCCCAGCATTTT | CASSPRRYQPQHF
TRBJ1-1 | TRBV6-5 | - | - | TGTGCCAGCAGTATCGACGTGAACACTGAAGCTTTCTTT | CASSIDVNTEAFF
TRBJ2-1 | TRBV20-1 | many | - | TGCAGTGCTTTTAATACTTTCTTCAATGAGCAGTTCTTC | CSAFNTFFNEQFF
TRBJ2-5 | TRBV20-1 | many | TRBD2 | TGCAGTGCCATACTAGCGGGGGGGCCGGGGCAAGAGACCCAGTACTTC | CSAILAGGPGQETQYF
TRBJ2-7 | TRBV11-2 | few | - | TGTGCCAGCAGCTTAGAAAGGGGATACGAGCAGTACTTC | CASSLERGYEQYF
TRBJ2-3 | TRBV5-1 | many | - | TGCGCCAGCAGCGTAGACGGCCTGGTGAATACGCAGTATTTT | CASSVDGLVNTQYF
TRBJ2-3 | TRBV6-5 | - | - | TGTGCCAGCAGTTACTCTTCCGGCAACGGGGCAGATACGCAGTATTTT | CASSYSSGNGADTQYF
TRBJ1-1 | TRBV6-5 | - | - | TGTGCCAGCGGGGAGGGATCGAACACTGAAGCTTTCTTT | CASGEGSNTEAFF
TRBJ2-3 | TRBV5-1 | many | TRBD2 | TGCGCCAGCAGCCCCCGGGTAGCGGGGGGGGCTACGCAGTATTTT | CASSPRVAGGATQYF
TRBJ2-1 | TRBV30 | few | - | TGTGCCTGGAGTGTACAAACCCTTGGTGAGCAGTTCTTC | CAWSVQTLGEQFF
TRBJ1-1 | TRBV28 | - | - | TGTGCCAGCAGTTTCGTAGAAGTAGTTGAAGCTTTCTTT | CASSFVEVVEAFF
TRBJ1-6 | TRBV2 | few | TRBD1 | TGTGCCAACCGCCGGGACAGGGGTCGCGGTAATCATTCACCCCTCCACTTT | CANRRDRGRGNHSPLHF
TRBJ2-2 | TRBV3-1 | few | TRBD2 | TGTGCCAGCAGCCAACGGACTAGCGGGGGAACCGGGGAGCTGTTTTTT | CASSQRTSGGTGELFF
TRBJ1-1 | TRBV21-1 | few | - | TGTGCCAGCAGCATCGTGGGACAGCTGAACACTGAAGCTTTCTTT | CASSIVGQLNTEAFF
TRBJ1-5 | TRBV24-1 | - | - | TGTGCCACCAGATCAGGGGATCAGCCCCAGCATTTT | CATRSGDQPQHF
TRBJ1-1 | TRBV20-1 | few | - | TGCAGTGCTCAAGGGACTCCCGGGCTTTTGGGTGGAGGAGGCACTGAAGCTTTCTTT | CSAQGTPGLLGGGGTEAFF
TRBJ2-3 | TRBV6-4 | many | TRBD2 | TGTGCCAGCAGTGACGAGAGACTAGCGGGGTTAGCTGACAGCACAGATACGCAGTATTTT | CASSDERLAGLADSTDTQYF
TRBJ1-5 | TRBV12-3/TRBV12-4 | - | TRBD1 | TGTGCCAGCAGCTTTTTACCCGGACAGGGCCATCAGCCCCAGCATTTT | CASSFLPGQGHQPQHF
TRBJ1-6 | TRBV30 | - | - | TGTGCCTGGAGTGGGTCAGCCAGCTCCTATAATTCACCCCTCCACTTT | CAWSGSASSYNSPLHF
TRBJ2-3 | TRBV5-6 | - | - | TGTGCCAGCAGACCGTTACATACAGATACGCAGTATTTT | CASRPLHTDTQYF
TRBJ2-7 | TRBV30 | few | - | TGTGCCTGGAGTGTGGGGGCGGGACCACCTTACGAGCAGTACTTC | CAWSVGAGPPYEQYF
TRBJ2-7 | TRBV6-6 | many | - | TGTGCCAGCAGTTACAGGGGATCCTACGAGCAGTACTTC | CASSYRGSYEQYF
TRBJ2-2 | TRBV5-1 | - | TRBD2 | TGCGCCAGCAGCCAAGGGACTAGCGGGAGCACCGGGGAGCTGTTTTTT | CASSQGTSGSTGELFF
TRBJ1-1 | TRBV7-9 | many | - | TGTGCCAGCAGCCGCCTGAACACTGAAGCTTTCTTT | CASSRLNTEAFF
TRBJ2-7 | TRBV20-1 | many | TRBD2 | TGCAGTGCTAGATGGGCTAGCGGGGCGGGCGAGCAGTACTTC | CSARWASGAGEQYF
TRBJ2-7 | TRBV5-1 | many | TRBD1 | TGCGCCAGCAGCACCGACAGGGGATATTACTACGAGCAGTACTTC | CASSTDRGYYYEQYF
TRBJ2-7 | TRBV20-1 | few | TRBD2 | TGCAGTGCTAGATTACTAGCGGGGGTCTACGAGCAGTACTTC | CSARLLAGVYEQYF
TRBJ2-5 | TRBV3-1 | few | - | TGTGCCAGCAGCCAAGGGCCAGCGGCGGAAGAGACCCAGTACTTC | CASSQGPAAEETQYF
TRBJ1-4 | TRBV20-1 | - | - | TGCAGTGCTAGAGGTATACGGGGCTCAGGGTTTAATGAAAAACTGTTTTTT | CSARGIRGSGFNEKLFF
TRBJ2-1 | TRBV6-5 | many | - | TGTGCCAGCAGTTACTCGGTGGGGACAACGAATAACGAGCAGTTCTTC | CASSYSVGTTNNEQFF
TRBJ1-2 | TRBV24-1 | few | - | TGTGCCACCAGTGATCCTGGACGGGGTGGCTACACCTTC | CATSDPGRGGYTF